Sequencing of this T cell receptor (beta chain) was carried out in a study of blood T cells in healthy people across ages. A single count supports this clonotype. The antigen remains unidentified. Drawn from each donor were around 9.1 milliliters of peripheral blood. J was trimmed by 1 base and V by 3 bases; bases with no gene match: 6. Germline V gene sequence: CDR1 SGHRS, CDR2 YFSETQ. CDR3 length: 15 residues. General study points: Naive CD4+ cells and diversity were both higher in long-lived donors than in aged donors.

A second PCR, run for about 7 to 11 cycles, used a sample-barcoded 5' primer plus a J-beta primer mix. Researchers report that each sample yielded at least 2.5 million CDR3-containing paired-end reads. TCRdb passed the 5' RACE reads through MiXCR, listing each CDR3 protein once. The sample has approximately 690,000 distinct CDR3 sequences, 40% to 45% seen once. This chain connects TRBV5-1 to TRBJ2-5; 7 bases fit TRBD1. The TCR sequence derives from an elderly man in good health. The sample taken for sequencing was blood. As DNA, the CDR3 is TGCGCCAGCAGCTCTCCTTCAGGGGGCCAAGAGACCCAGTACTTC. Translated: CASSSPSGGQETQYF.